In this sample, the clone carrying this TCR beta chain turned up a few times. Survey-level TCR beta sequencing used the immunoSEQ assay. TCRdb keeps only in-frame clones here, not all; method: immunoSEQ multiplex PCR. The profile shows about 68,000 clones, over 85% of them singletons. This CDR3 spans 20 amino acids. Germline V gives CDR1 LNHNV, CDR2 YYDKDF (reference sequence). The junction had 21 bases not matched to a gene; V was cut back by 7 bases and J by 2 bases. The chain carries TRBV15 and TRBJ1-5; 9 bases agree with TRBD1. Input material: PBMCs. This receptor was identified in a man between 40 and 49 years old with rheumatoid arthritis. The CDR3 region is CATTPSPGQGSWVGNQPQHF. The CDR3, as DNA: TGTGCCACCACCCCGAGTCCCGGACAGGGGTCTTGGGTCGGCAATCAGCCCCAGCATTTT.